These 27 T cell receptor beta chains share one sample of origin, sequenced in a study of monozygotic twins with inflammatory bowel disease. TCRdb re-called the 5' RACE reads and catalogs CDR3 proteins one per entry, DNA excluded. Recorded for this sample: fewer than 350,000 distinct CDR3 sequences. The sample taken for sequencing was blood. These receptors were collected from a human donor with ulcerative colitis or Crohn's disease, or a healthy co-twin of an affected twin (not recorded which).

The rearrangement joins TRBV28 to TRBJ1-2; as DNA is missing, the TRBD1 call by TCRdb cannot be tested. Germline CDR1 reads MDHEN; CDR2 reads SYDVKM. The CDR3 runs to 12 residues. The CDR3 spells CASHDRAGGYTF.

The genes are TRBV27 and TRBJ2-3. The CDR3 spans 13 residues. Germline V gene sequence: CDR1 MNHEY, CDR2 SMNVEV (reference sequence). CDR3 loop: CASRQLSTDTQYF.

This chain joins TRBV12-3 or TRBV12-4 and TRBJ2-7; TCRdb's D gene call, TRBD1, goes unchecked for lack of DNA. This CDR3 spans 17 amino acids. This CDR3 reads CASSFITSTVSPYEQYF.

The chain employs TRBV6-1 and TRBJ1-4; no DNA is available, so the TRBD1 call from TCRdb remains unchecked. The V gene's germline CDR1 is MNHNS and CDR2 SASEGT. The CDR3 consists of 15 residues. CDR3 protein: CASRKGDSQNEKLFF.

This sequence joins TRBV29-1 and TRBJ2-5; the TRBD1 assignment by TCRdb is unverifiable without DNA. The V gene's germline CDR1 is SQVTM and CDR2 ANQGSEA. The CDR3 spans 12 residues. This chain's CDR3 is CSVWTSQETQYF. The complete variable domain, with remaining parts taken from reference TRBV29-1 and TRBJ2-5, reads SAVISQKPSRDICQRGTSLTIQCQVDSQVTMMFWYRQQPGQSLTLIATANQGSEATYESGFVIDKFPISRPNLTFSTLTVSNMSPEDSSIYLCSVWTSQETQYFGPGTRLLVL.

The gene calls are TRBV7-2 and TRBJ2-5. The CDR3 is 13 amino acids. The V gene's germline CDR1 is SGHTA and CDR2 FQGNSA. CDR3: CASSFAHQETQYF.

This chain connects TRBV3-1 to TRBJ1-2. This CDR3 is built from 15 residues. Germline V gene lookup returns CDR1 LGHDT and CDR2 YNNKEL (reference sequence). This CDR3 reads CASSDRHDLVHGYTF.

This rearrangement joins TRBV7-9 to TRBJ2-5; the TRBD1 assignment by TCRdb is unverifiable without DNA. Germline V gives CDR1 SEHNR, CDR2 FQNEAQ (reference sequence). The CDR3 has 14 residues. CDR3 amino acids: CASSSTGGKETQYF.

The chain carries TRBV4-3 and TRBJ1-5; checking the TCRdb D call of TRBD1 is not possible without DNA. CDR1 and CDR2 (germline): LGHNA, YSLEER. The CDR3 consists of 15 residues. The CDR3 loop is CASSQDQGPHQPQHF.

This CDR3 reads CASSQDPLRANSGNTIYF. The rearrangement joins TRBV4-3 to TRBJ1-3; TCRdb names TRBD1, which stays unverified in the absence of DNA. The V gene's germline CDR1 is LGHNA and CDR2 YSLEER. The CDR3 runs 18 residues.

J is TRBJ1-1 and V is TRBV7-2; TCRdb proposes TRBD1, but this gene call is untestable without DNA. The CDR3 contains 13 residues. Looked up from germline, CDR1 is SGHTA and CDR2 is FQGNSA. The CDR3 spells CASSLEQGGEAFF. The whole variable domain, filled in from reference TRBV7-2 and TRBJ1-1, reads GAGVSQSPSNKVTEKGKDVELRCDPISGHTALYWYRQSLGQGLEFLIYFQGNSAPDKSGLPSDRFSAERTGGSVSTLTIQRTQQEDSAVYLCASSLEQGGEAFFGQGTRLTVV.

The rearrangement uses TRBV28 and TRBJ1-6; TCRdb names TRBD1, which stays unverified in the absence of DNA. Germline-derived CDR1 and CDR2 are MDHEN and SYDVKM. The CDR3 consists of 15 residues. CDR3 sequence reads: CASSIATGGDSPLHF.

This chain links TRBV20-1 with TRBJ2-3; absent DNA, TCRdb's TRBD2 call cannot be checked. Germline CDR1 is DFQATT and CDR2 is SNEGSKA (reference sequence). The CDR3 is 15 residues long. The chain's CDR3 is CSAVLGLAGGHTQYF.

The V and J genes are TRBV6-2 or TRBV6-3 and TRBJ2-7; TCRdb picks TRBD1, but there is no DNA to check that call. CDR3 length equals 16 residues. Germline CDR1 is MNHEY and CDR2 is SVGEGT. This CDR3 reads CASSYSGTGGSYEQYF.

V gene TRBV5-1 combines with J gene TRBJ2-3; the TCRdb call, TRBD1, lacks DNA for checking. The germline V gene encodes CDR1 SGHRS and CDR2 YFSETQ. The CDR3 length is 15 residues. The CDR3 sequence: CASSLTGHHTDTQYF.

The chain recombines TRBV20-1 with TRBJ2-3; with no DNA, the TCRdb D assignment of TRBD1 cannot be verified. The CDR3 extends over 14 amino acids. Germline V gene data show CDR1 as DFQATT and CDR2 as SNEGSKA (reference sequence). CDR3 sequence reads: CSVTPATSTDTQYF.

The genes are TRBV20-1 and TRBJ2-7; as DNA is missing, the TRBD2 call by TCRdb cannot be tested. Per germline, CDR1 DFQATT and CDR2 SNEGSKA (reference sequence). The CDR3 has 13 amino acids. The CDR3 loop is CSAGTSGVYAQYF.

The chain is built from TRBV5-1 and TRBJ2-7; TCRdb's D call, TRBD1, is unchecked because there is no DNA. CDR3 length equals 14 residues. Germline V CDR1 and CDR2: SGHRS, YFSETQ. CDR3 region: CASSFTGSPYEQYF.

The rearrangement joins TRBV15 to TRBJ2-1; with no DNA, the TCRdb D assignment of TRBD2 cannot be verified. This CDR3 has 17 residues. In germline, CDR1 is LNHNV, CDR2 YYDKDF (reference sequence). CDR3 residues: CATSRDRATGTSNEQFF. The variable domain in full, with the rest retrieved from reference TRBV15 and TRBJ2-1, is DAMVIQNPRYQVTQFGKPVTLSCSQTLNHNVMYWYQQKSSQAPKLLFHYYDKDFNNEADTPDNFQSRRPNTSFCFLDIRSPGLGDTAMYLCATSRDRATGTSNEQFFGPGTRLTVL.

The rearrangement links TRBV5-1 to TRBJ1-6; TCRdb's D call, TRBD1, is unchecked because there is no DNA. Germline loops: CDR1 SGHRS, CDR2 YFSETQ. CDR3 size: 14 residues. CDR3 protein: CASSFGQGRSPLHF.

The CDR3 spells CASRKTGVGNTIYF. The chain joins TRBV6-1 to TRBJ1-3; without DNA, the TCRdb call of TRBD1 cannot be checked. The CDR3 contains 14 residues. Germline V CDR1 and CDR2: MNHNS, SASEGT.

This chain connects TRBV6-5 to TRBJ1-2; there is no DNA to check the TCRdb D call of TRBD1. From germline, CDR1 is MNHEY and CDR2 SVGAGI. The CDR3 runs to 12 residues. The CDR3: CASRRDRSGYTF.

The V call is TRBV7-9, the J call TRBJ2-1; TCRdb outputs TRBD1, but without DNA this stays unchecked. This CDR3 contains 16 residues. Germline CDR1 SEHNR, CDR2 FQNEAQ (reference sequence). CDR3 in amino acids: CASSGLGTDSYNEQFF. The full variable domain, rest sourced from reference TRBV7-9 and TRBJ2-1, is DTGVSQNPRHKITKRGQNVTFRCDPISEHNRLYWYRQTLGQGPEFLTYFQNEAQLEKSRLLSDRFSAERPKGSFSTLEIQRTEQGDSAMYLCASSGLGTDSYNEQFFGPGTRLTVL.

The rearrangement uses TRBV6-2 or TRBV6-3 and TRBJ2-3. Germline CDR1 MNHEY, CDR2 SVGEGT. The CDR3 consists of 12 residues. The CDR3 protein is CASSYPEDTQYF.

V and J are TRBV6-1 and TRBJ2-5; TCRdb picks TRBD2, but there is no DNA to check that call. Germline CDR1 reads MNHNS; CDR2 reads SASEGT. This CDR3 contains 13 residues. CDR3 region: CASGGALNFLQYF.

The chain carries TRBV19 and TRBJ1-1. The CDR3 length is 13 residues. The V gene's germline CDR1 is LNHDA and CDR2 SQIVND (reference sequence). The CDR3 region is CASSIRVYAEAFF. The full variable domain, with the rest looked up from reference TRBV19 and TRBJ1-1, is DGGITQSPKYLFRKEGQNVTLSCEQNLNHDAMYWYRQDPGQGLRLIYYSQIVNDFQKGDIAEGYSVSREKKESFPLTVTSAQKNPTAFYLCASSIRVYAEAFFGQGTRLTVV.

The chain recombines TRBV7-9 with TRBJ1-3. From germline, CDR1 is SEHNR and CDR2 FQNEAQ (reference sequence). The CDR3 sequence is 15 residues long. CDR3 in amino acids: CASSFVSTSGNTIYF.